This T cell receptor beta chain derives from a study of somatic mutations in cytotoxic T cells in rheumatoid arthritis. Looking at the study overall: Patient blood, which was peripheral blood collected as 30 ml EDTA, was drawn right after diagnosis and before any treatment started.

Some clones are missing from TCRdb's copy, which holds only in-frame ones; the method was immunoSEQ multiplex PCR. This sample has about 18,000 clones, with about four fifths found just once. Turning to this clone: Antigen specificity is unknown.

Study-level points and caveats: The study found no significant difference in CD8+ T-cell clonality between rheumatoid arthritis patients and age-matched healthy controls. Unlike healthy controls, rheumatoid arthritis patients had CD8+ clonality that increased with age.

Germline CDR1 reads MDHEN; CDR2 reads SYDVKM. V dropped 4 bases and J dropped 3 bases, with 16 bases sitting between them. The CDR3 extends over 15 amino acids. The clonotype originates from an adult with rheumatoid arthritis. What was sequenced was CD8+ T cells sorted from blood. This sequence joins TRBV28 and TRBJ2-7, with D perhaps matching TRBD1 (6 bases). The CDR3 loop reads CASSSRDRPVYEQYF. As DNA, the CDR3 is TGTGCCAGCAGTTCCCGTGACAGGCCAGTCTACGAGCAGTACTTC.